This paragraph covers one TCR beta chain sequence. This sample includes further DNA sequences coding for the same CDR3. Some clones are missing from TCRdb's copy, which holds only in-frame ones; the method was immunoSEQ multiplex PCR. The sample has approximately 110,000 clones, 90% to 95% seen once; the top ten hold approximately 2%. This sample was included in a study of blood T cell repertoires in COVID-19. Per germline, CDR1 GTSNPN and CDR2 SVGIG (reference sequence). The V and J ends lost 3 bases and 5 bases respectively, with 11 bases between them. The CDR3 has 13 residues. The clonotype originates from a man over 45 with COVID-19, enrolled during active disease. Sequenced material: peripheral blood. The chain combines TRBV30 with TRBJ1-5; perhaps TRBD1 as D (6 bases). DNA for the CDR3: TGTGCCTGGAGCCAGGGGAGGGATCAGCCCCAGCATTTT. It translates to CAWSQGRDQPQHF.